The 4 T cell receptor beta chains reported below all come from one sample, sequenced in a study of blood T cell repertoires in COVID-19. The repertoire was sequenced with immunoSEQ multiplex PCR; TCRdb's copy has only in-frame clones and lacks some. The data contain 110,000 to 150,000 clones, about 77% of them seen just once; the ten biggest clones take up 3.5% to 4.5%. Sequenced: peripheral blood. The receptors were gathered from a man aged 55 to 70 with acute or convalescent COVID-19.

This sequence joins TRBV28 and TRBJ2-6, with TRBD1 matching over 10 bases. The CDR3 runs 17 residues. V dropped 6 bases and J dropped 0; count of bases not matched to a gene: 5. Looked up from germline, CDR1 is MDHEN and CDR2 is SYDVKM. CDR3 nucleotides: TGTGCCAGCAGGACCGGGACAGGGGCCTCTGGGGCCAACGTCCTGACTTTC. Protein sequence: CASRTGTGASGANVLTF.

CDR3 in amino acids: CASSSNPASNEQYF. DNA for the CDR3: TGTGCCAGCAGCTCTAACCCCGCGAGCAACGAGCAGTACTTC. V gene TRBV7-6 combines with J gene TRBJ2-7; D not certain. The CDR3 is made up of 14 amino acids. Germline V gene lookup returns CDR1 SGHVS and CDR2 FNYEAQ. V was shortened by 4 bases and J by 5 bases, with 15 bases between the two germline ends.

The chain recombines TRBV13 with TRBJ1-6; D is perhaps TRBD1 (5 bases). Germline loops: CDR1 PRHDT, CDR2 FYEKMQ (reference sequence). The CDR3 is made up of 15 amino acids. The germline V and J ends were trimmed by 0 bases and 7 bases, with 10 bases remaining between them. CDR3 sequence: CASSLGDSQNSPLHF. The CDR3 DNA follows: TGTGCCAGCAGCTTAGGCGACAGCCAGAATTCACCCCTCCACTTT.

J is TRBJ1-3 and V is TRBV6-6; 7 nucleotides line up with TRBD1. This CDR3 region has 16 residues. Germline V gene sequence: CDR1 MNHNY, CDR2 SVGAGI (reference sequence). V shed 3 bases and J 2 bases; nucleotides not matched to a gene: 7. The CDR3 bases are TGTGCCAGCAGTTATACCAGGACAGGAGCTGGAAACACCATATATTTT. Encoded protein: CASSYTRTGAGNTIYF.